This T cell receptor beta chain appears in the sequencing data of a study of blood T cell repertoires in COVID-19. Turning to the study itself: The origin of the acute and convalescent COVID-19 samples was the United States, Italy and Spain. Sample material is recorded as cDNA or gDNA derived from T cells, B-cell-depleted T cells, or PBMCs.

TCRdb's copy holds only in-frame clones and misses some; the assay was immunoSEQ multiplex PCR. The data show 200,000 to 250,000 clones, roughly 80% seen once. CDR1 ENHRY and CDR2 SYGVKD come from the germline V gene. The CDR3 totals 13 residues. Trimming took off 6 bases at V and 7 bases at J, with 15 bases between the two ends. The Seattle site enrolled patients during active infection and followed them longitudinally. The clonotype comes from a woman aged 80 or over with COVID-19, enrolled during active disease. The chain uses TRBV10-3 and TRBJ1-1, with TRBD1 as a possible D gene (5 bases). Sequencing input: peripheral blood. CDR3 bases: TGTGCCATCAGCACTAGGGGAGGTGATGAAGCTTTCTTT. The encoded protein is CAISTRGGDEAFF.